Presented here are 29 T cell receptor beta chains from one specimen sequenced in a study of early T cells in non-severe SARS-CoV-2 infection. Each CDR3 protein is one row after TCRdb ran MiXCR on the 5' RACE reads. The profile shows around 57,000 distinct CDR3 sequences, over 4.5% of them singletons. The sequenced sample was whole blood, obtained at baseline. The receptors here all came from an adult who was a healthcare worker with PCR-confirmed SARS-CoV-2 infection or an uninfected control (not recorded which).

This clonotype was recorded many times. The V and J genes are TRBV7-8 and TRBJ2-7; maybe TRBD1 (6 bases). Between the trimmed V and J ends, which lost 4 bases and 5 bases, there was a span of 6 bases. This CDR3 has 11 amino acids. Germline V gene lookup returns CDR1 SGHVS and CDR2 FQNEAQ. The CDR3 region is CASSYRDEQYF. For the CDR3, the DNA is TGTGCCAGCAGCTACAGGGACGAGCAGTACTTC.

This clonotype has a count of ten or more. The gene calls are TRBV28 and TRBJ2-7; maybe TRBD1 (5 bases). Per germline, CDR1 MDHEN and CDR2 SYDVKM. Between the trimmed V and J ends, which lost 5 bases and 2 bases, there was a span of 13 bases. This CDR3 region has 14 residues. CDR3 sequence (DNA): TGTGCCAGCAGTACGACAGTTCCGGCCTACGAGCAGTACTTC. This codes for CASSTTVPAYEQYF.

The V gene is TRBV7-2, the J gene TRBJ1-2, with D perhaps matching TRBD1 (6 bases). Germline CDR1 and CDR2: SGHTA and FQGNSA. The CDR3 covers 13 residues. The V gene lost 1 base and the J gene lost 5 bases, with 8 bases spanning the gap. The CDR3 sequence is CASSLDRDYGYTF. The CDR3 nucleotides read TGTGCCAGCAGCTTAGACAGGGATTATGGCTACACCTTC.

This clonotype was recorded many times. The V and J genes are TRBV6-1 and TRBJ2-7; 9 bases align to TRBD1. The V gene end was trimmed by 7 bases and the J gene end by 6 bases; junction bases not matched to a gene: 10. Germline V gene data show CDR1 as MNHNS and CDR2 as SASEGT. The CDR3 loop spans 14 amino acids. CDR3: CASTAGTGRFEQYF. The CDR3 DNA reads as TGTGCCAGCACCGCCGGGACAGGGCGATTCGAGCAGTACTTC.

This clonotype showed up just a few times. This chain connects TRBV5-1 to TRBJ2-2; 8 positions match TRBD2. Germline V gene lookup returns CDR1 SGHRS and CDR2 YFSETQ. J was trimmed by 0 bases and V by 3 bases; bases with no gene match: 1. CDR3 length: 15 amino acids. This CDR3 reads CASSSSGPNTGELFF. In DNA form, the CDR3 reads TGCGCCAGCAGCTCTAGCGGGCCGAACACCGGGGAGCTGTTTTTT.

This clonotype was seen repeatedly, ten times or more. The chain recombines TRBV9 with TRBJ2-3; no reliable D call. Germline loops: CDR1 SGDLS, CDR2 YYNGEE. CDR3 size: 18 residues. Trimming pared 0 bases from V and 0 bases from J, leaving 17 bases between. This chain's CDR3 is CASSVVPLGRTSTDTQYF. In DNA, the CDR3 is TGTGCCAGCAGCGTAGTACCCCTCGGACGAACTAGCACAGATACGCAGTATTTT. The complete variable domain, with remaining parts taken from reference TRBV9 and TRBJ2-3, reads DSGVTQTPKHLITATGQRVTLRCSPRSGDLSVYWYQQSLDQGLQFLIQYYNGEERAKGNILERFSAQQFPDLHSELNLSSLELGDSALYFCASSVVPLGRTSTDTQYFGPGTRLTVL.

The chain couples TRBV7-9 to TRBJ2-1; D gene uncertain. Germline V gene sequence: CDR1 SEHNR, CDR2 FQNEAQ (reference sequence). Trimming took 3 bases from V and 7 from J, leaving 13 bases between them. This CDR3 region has 14 residues. CDR3 sequence: CASSFEASLNEQFF. For the CDR3, the DNA is TGTGCCAGCAGCTTCGAAGCTAGTTTGAATGAGCAGTTCTTC.

This clonotype was found a few times. The J gene is TRBJ2-2, the V gene TRBV24-1, with a weak D call TRBD2 (6 bases). The CDR3 is 16 residues long. Germline CDR1 reads KGHDR; CDR2 reads SFDVKD. Trimming cost V 3 bases and J 4 bases, with 14 bases left between them. CDR3 sequence reads: CATSDQGTQITGELFF. Here the CDR3 DNA reads TGTGCCACCAGTGATCAAGGGACTCAAATCACCGGGGAGCTGTTTTTT.

In this sample, this clonotype turned up many times. The V and J genes are TRBV5-1 and TRBJ2-5, with 7 bases that match TRBD1. CDR3 length: 14 amino acids. Per the germline V gene, CDR1 is SGHRS and CDR2 is YFSETQ. The junction had 9 bases not matched to a gene; V was cut back by 9 bases and J by 1 base. The CDR3 spells CATQTGYRQETQYF. The CDR3 DNA follows: TGCGCCACTCAGACAGGGTATCGCCAAGAGACCCAGTACTTC. The whole variable domain, filled in from reference TRBV5-1 and TRBJ2-5, reads KAGVTQTPRYLIKTRGQQVTLSCSPISGHRSVSWYQQTPGQGLQFLFEYFSETQRNKGNFPGRFSGRQFSNSRSEMNVSTLELGDSALYLCATQTGYRQETQYFGPGTRLLVL.

J is TRBJ2-3 and V is TRBV11-3; 9 nucleotides line up with TRBD2. The CDR3 covers 14 residues. Losses at the gene ends were 5 bases for V and 7 bases for J; bases not matched to a gene: 7. Germline V gives CDR1 SGHNT, CDR2 YENEEA. CDR3 coding DNA: TGTGCCAGCAGCCCGGGACTAGCTAGGAATACGCAGTATTTT. Its protein is CASSPGLARNTQYF.

There are a few counts of this clonotype. This sequence joins TRBV24-1 and TRBJ2-7, with TRBD1 as a possible D gene (6 bases). Per germline, CDR1 KGHDR and CDR2 SFDVKD. Trimming left V 2 bases short and J 5 bases short, with 15 bases between. This CDR3 has 15 amino acids. CDR3 amino acids: CATSDYGAGANEQYF. The CDR3 DNA reads as TGTGCCACCAGTGATTACGGCGCAGGGGCCAACGAGCAGTACTTC.

At least ten counts were recorded for this clonotype. The chain links TRBV12-3 or TRBV12-4 to TRBJ2-7; 12 bases align to TRBD1. With V trimmed by 5 bases and J by 4 bases, 3 bases remained unmatched. The CDR3 totals 14 residues. CDR3 protein: CASSGTGGAYEQYF. CDR3 nucleotides: TGTGCCAGCAGTGGGACAGGGGGCGCATACGAGCAGTACTTC.

This clonotype was seen at least ten times. V is TRBV19 and J is TRBJ2-1, with 7 bases fitting TRBD1. The CDR3 runs 16 residues. Trimming at V came to 1 base and at J to 1 base, leaving 4 bases not matched to a gene. CDR1 is LNHDA and CDR2 is SQIVND in the germline V gene (reference sequence). The CDR3: CASSIGGRGSYNEQFF. The CDR3 DNA follows: TGTGCCAGTAGTATAGGTGGCAGGGGGTCCTACAATGAGCAGTTCTTC.

J is TRBJ2-1 and V is TRBV12-3 or TRBV12-4; TRBD2 matches at 8 bases. J was trimmed by 9 bases and V by 6 bases; bases with no gene match: 16. The CDR3 is 16 residues long. CDR3 region: CASSRAGTSGLSEQFF. The CDR3 DNA follows: TGTGCCAGCAGCCGCGCGGGGACTAGTGGGTTAAGTGAGCAGTTCTTC.

The chain employs TRBV7-6 and TRBJ2-2; D is perhaps TRBD2 (6 bases). CDR1 and CDR2 (germline): SGHVS, FNYEAQ. This CDR3 is 16 amino acids long. The ends were cut back, 5 bases at V and 2 bases at J, with 15 bases in the middle. CDR3 residues: CASSLSGPFNTGELFF. The CDR3 DNA is TGTGCCAGCAGCCTCAGCGGGCCGTTTAACACCGGGGAGCTGTTTTTT.

This clonotype was seen repeatedly, ten times or more. The V and J genes are TRBV9 and TRBJ2-5, with 10 bases lining up with TRBD1. Trimming at V came to 2 bases and at J to 4 bases, leaving 8 bases not matched to a gene. The CDR3 runs 16 residues. Germline CDR1 is SGDLS and CDR2 is YYNGEE. The CDR3 protein is CASSVMGQGLTETQYF. The CDR3 nucleotides are TGTGCCAGCAGCGTGATGGGACAGGGGCTTACAGAGACCCAGTACTTC.

This chain uses TRBV7-2 with TRBJ2-1, with D possibly being TRBD1 (5 bases). Germline V gives CDR1 SGHTA, CDR2 FQGNSA. This CDR3 is 12 amino acids long. Deletions cut 5 bases from V and 4 bases from J, with 6 bases between. CDR3 sequence reads: CASSRQYNEQFF. CDR3 DNA: TGTGCCAGCAGCAGACAGTACAATGAGCAGTTCTTC.

This clonotype was observed many times. The chain joins TRBV27 to TRBJ1-1; D is ambiguous. Between the trimmed V and J ends, which lost 2 bases and 3 bases, there was a span of 10 bases. The CDR3 runs 14 residues. Germline values: CDR1 MNHEY, CDR2 SMNVEV (reference sequence). CDR3 region: CASSLNLVDTEAFF. The DNA for the CDR3 is TGTGCCAGCAGTTTAAATCTCGTAGACACTGAAGCTTTCTTT.

This clonotype was counted at least ten times. The chain has TRBV6-5 and TRBJ2-1; the match to TRBD2 covers 13 bases. Per the germline V gene, CDR1 is MNHEY and CDR2 is SVGAGI. The CDR3 extends over 15 amino acids. V shed 5 bases and J 5 bases; nucleotides not matched to a gene: 3. This chain's CDR3 is CASSGTSGTHNEQFF. The CDR3 DNA reads TGTGCCAGCAGTGGGACTAGCGGGACCCACAATGAGCAGTTCTTC.

This clonotype was recorded many times. For the CDR3, the DNA is TGTGCCAGCAGCTCCGTCGCCGGCTTGAGGACTGAAGCTTTCTTT. Residues: CASSSVAGLRTEAFF. This chain connects TRBV5-4 to TRBJ1-1; no firm D call. This CDR3 region has 15 residues. Germline CDR1 SGHNT, CDR2 YYREEE (reference sequence). The V end was cut by 3 bases, the J end by 5 bases, with 17 bases between. Drawing the rest from reference TRBV5-4 and TRBJ1-1, the complete variable domain is ETGVTQSPTHLIKTRGQQVTLRCSSQSGHNTVSWYQQALGQGPQFIFQYYREEENGRGNFPPRFSGLQFPNYSSELNVNALELDDSALYLCASSSVAGLRTEAFFGQGTRLTVV.

The chain couples TRBV7-7 to TRBJ1-3; 9 nucleotides line up with TRBD1. Germline V gives CDR1 SSHAT, CDR2 FNYEAQ (reference sequence). The CDR3 is 18 residues long. Germline trimming cut 5 bases from V and 0 bases from J; bases unmatched to any gene: 11. The CDR3 sequence is CASSSSTGGPPSGNTIYF. CDR3 in DNA: TGTGCCAGCAGCAGCTCGACAGGGGGGCCGCCCTCTGGAAACACCATATATTTT.

This clonotype was counted at least ten times. V usage is TRBV9 and J usage is TRBJ2-2, with TRBD1 matching over 7 bases. This CDR3 comprises 16 residues. Germline assignment: CDR1 SGDLS and CDR2 YYNGEE. Trimming removed 4 bases from V and 0 bases from J; junction bases left unmatched: 6. CDR3 bases: TGTGCCAGCAGCCCCATGGGGACAGCGAACACCGGGGAGCTGTTTTTT. It yields the protein CASSPMGTANTGELFF.

This clonotype was found many times. The rearrangement uses TRBV7-2 and TRBJ2-2; no reliable D call. The germline CDR1 and CDR2 sequences are SGHTA and FQGNSA. This CDR3 is built from 14 residues. V was pared by 5 bases and J by 4 bases, with 11 bases between. This CDR3 reads CASSPPSVTGELFF. The CDR3, as DNA: TGTGCCAGCAGCCCCCCCTCTGTCACCGGGGAGCTGTTTTTT.

This clonotype came up many times. V usage is TRBV2 and J usage is TRBJ1-6; D unresolved. Germline CDR1 reads SNHLY; CDR2 reads FYNNEI. CDR3 size: 15 residues. Trimming took 5 bases from V and 10 from J, leaving 18 bases between them. This CDR3 reads CASSPLTRASSPLHF. The CDR3 DNA sequence: TGTGCCAGCAGTCCCCTGACTCGGGCGTCCTCACCCCTCCACTTT. Full variable domain (remainder filled in from reference TRBV2 and TRBJ1-6): EPEVTQTPSHQVTQMGQEVILRCVPISNHLYFYWYRQILGQKVEFLVSFYNNEISEKSEIFDDQFSVERPDGSNFTLKIRSTKLEDSAMYFCASSPLTRASSPLHFGNGTRLTVT.

The sample holds a few counts of this clonotype. This chain links TRBV9 with TRBJ2-7, with D perhaps matching TRBD1 or TRBD2 (5 bases each). The CDR3 loop spans 14 amino acids. The germline gives CDR1 SGDLS, CDR2 YYNGEE. Trimming removed 3 bases at V and 0 bases at J, with 10 bases between. The CDR3 reads CASSAGDRSYEQYF. DNA for the CDR3: TGTGCCAGCAGCGCCGGGGACCGCTCCTACGAGCAGTACTTC.

This clonotype occurred many times. The chain combines TRBV20-1 with TRBJ1-2; TRBD1 might be the D (6 bases). The CDR3 length is 13 residues. The V gene's germline CDR1 is DFQATT and CDR2 SNEGSKA (reference sequence). V lost 6 bases and J lost 2, with 13 bases in between. The CDR3, as DNA: TGCAGTGCAAGCAGGGGCCCGAACTATGGCTACACCTTC. It specifies CSASRGPNYGYTF.

This clonotype was found many times. J is TRBJ1-1 and V is TRBV6-6; weak D call: TRBD1 (6 bases). Trimming removed 2 bases at V and 1 base at J, with 8 bases between. Looked up from germline, CDR1 is MNHNY and CDR2 is SVGAGI (reference sequence). The CDR3 has 14 residues. The CDR3 DNA is TGTGCCAGCAGTTACGGACAGCAGAACACTGAAGCTTTCTTT. Residues: CASSYGQQNTEAFF.

In its sample, this clonotype was seen a few times. The J gene is TRBJ2-1, the V gene TRBV27; 9 bases line up with TRBD2. V was pared by 6 bases and J by 8 bases, with 14 bases of the junction left unmatched. The CDR3 sequence is 16 residues long. The germline gives CDR1 MNHEY, CDR2 SMNVEV (reference sequence). This CDR3 reads CASSFMTGLAGDEQFF. Written as DNA, the CDR3 is TGTGCCAGCAGCTTCATGACGGGACTAGCTGGGGATGAGCAGTTCTTC.

This clonotype was observed a handful of times. DNA for the CDR3: TGTGCCAGCAGTGAAGCGGGGCAGGGGTCTTACCAAGAGACCCAGTACTTC. This gives the protein CASSEAGQGSYQETQYF. This chain links TRBV25-1 with TRBJ2-5; D might be TRBD1 or TRBD2, each matching 6 bases. CDR1 is MGHDK and CDR2 is SYGVNS in the germline V gene. The CDR3 is 17 residues long. V dropped 2 bases and J dropped 0 bases, with 16 bases sitting between them.